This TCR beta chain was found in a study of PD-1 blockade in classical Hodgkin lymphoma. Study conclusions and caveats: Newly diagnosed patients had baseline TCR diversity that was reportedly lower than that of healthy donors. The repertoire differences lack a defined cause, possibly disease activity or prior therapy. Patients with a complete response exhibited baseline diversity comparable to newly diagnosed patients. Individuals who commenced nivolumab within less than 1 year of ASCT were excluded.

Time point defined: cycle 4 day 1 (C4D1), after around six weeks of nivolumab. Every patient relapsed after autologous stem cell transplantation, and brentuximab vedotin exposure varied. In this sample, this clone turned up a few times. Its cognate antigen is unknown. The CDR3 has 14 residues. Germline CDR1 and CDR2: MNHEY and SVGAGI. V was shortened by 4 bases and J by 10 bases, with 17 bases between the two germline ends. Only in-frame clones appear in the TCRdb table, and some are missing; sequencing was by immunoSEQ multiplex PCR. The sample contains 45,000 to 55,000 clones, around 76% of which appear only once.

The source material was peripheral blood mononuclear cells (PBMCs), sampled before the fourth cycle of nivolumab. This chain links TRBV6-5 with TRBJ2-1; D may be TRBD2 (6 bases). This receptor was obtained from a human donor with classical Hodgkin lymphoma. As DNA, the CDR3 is TGTGCCAGCAGTTCGGCGGACTATGGGGTGGAGCAGTTCTTC. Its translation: CASSSADYGVEQFF.